This record covers a single T cell receptor (beta chain). Its antigen is unknown. The sample belongs to a study of shared clonotypes between healthy human individuals. Study-wide points: Depth was large, yet rarefaction showed that sorted-subset sequencing was incomplete. The sharing of 4.5% to 5% of naive CD4 clonotypes was seen across a handful of donors. Estimated richness was generally greater in naive than memory subsets.

V was pared by 3 bases and J by 3 bases, with 12 bases between. CDR1 is LNHDA, CDR2 SQIVND, per germline (reference sequence). This CDR3 region has 15 residues. Clones were read by immunoSEQ multiplex PCR, and TCRdb kept only the in-frame ones, dropping some. The data show roughly 2.5 million clones, roughly nine tenths seen once. The sequence was collected from a man aged 18 to 30 in good health. Sequencing was performed on naive CD4+ T cells sorted from blood. Subset here: CD45RA+ positively selected. The chain combines TRBV19 with TRBJ1-5; no definite D call. CDR3: CASSIWQRINQPQHF. The DNA of the CDR3 is TGTGCCAGTAGTATTTGGCAGAGGATCAATCAGCCCCAGCATTTT.